This T cell receptor beta chain appears in the sequencing data of a study of cytomegalovirus exposure and HLA in healthy donors. Study-wide background: Unique TCRs from HLA-typed donors, 65 million to 85 million of them, were held in an early data release.

Unrecorded immune exposures were likely, despite nominal health at sampling. No record was made of this donor's CMV serostatus. This clone was counted between two and nine times. 60 Vbeta and 13 Jbeta primers were used in PCR. Generated by immunoSEQ multiplex PCR, the TCRdb table keeps only in-frame clones and is missing some. The table records over 200,000 clones, more than 75% of them present only once. The germline CDR1 and CDR2 sequences are MNHEY and SMNVEV (reference sequence). The CDR3 covers 15 residues. V was clipped by 4 bases and J by 3 bases; unmatched bases: 5. The source is a human donor in good health. The specimen sequenced was PBMCs. The rearrangement joins TRBV27 to TRBJ1-5; 8 bases agree with TRBD1. CDR3 in DNA: TGTGCCAGCAGTTCAGACAGGGGTACCAATCAGCCCCAGCATTTT. Translated: CASSSDRGTNQPQHF.